This TCR beta chain comes out of a study of blood T cell repertoires in COVID-19. Study-level information: COVID-19 samples collected from the United States, Italy and Spain covered acute and convalescent phases. PBMCs, B-cell-depleted T cells, or T cells were the source of the cDNA or gDNA that made up the material.

Per the original methods: Quantification of nucleated cells was approximated via reference gene primer amplification. Method: immunoSEQ multiplex PCR; TCRdb's copy keeps in-frame clones and lacks some. That table gives V, J and clone size, and the DNA gave D and trimming. The repertoire holds about 6,000 clones, with 88% as singletons. This clone qualifies as large (0.1 to 1%). V dropped 9 bases and J dropped 6; count of bases not matched to a gene: 4. Germline V gene data show CDR1 as LNHDA and CDR2 as SQIVND (reference sequence). This CDR3 is built from 12 residues. The sample consisted of peripheral blood. The chain has TRBV19 and TRBJ2-1, with 8 bases that match TRBD2. This sequence was found in a human donor in a cohort sampled during active COVID-19. CDR3 sequence reads: CASTSGVNEQFF. CDR3 nucleotides: TGTGCCAGCACTAGCGGCGTCAATGAGCAGTTCTTC.